The entry below gives a single T cell receptor beta chain sequence along with its context. Its specificity is unknown. The same CDR3 arises from other DNA sequences in this sample as well. The data were taken from a study of shared clonotypes between healthy human individuals. Whole-study findings and limits: Estimated richness was generally greater in naive than memory subsets.

Here immunoSEQ multiplex PCR was the method, and the copy in TCRdb shows in-frame clones only, minus some. The top ten hold more than 0.1% of the sample, which has just over 2,000,000 clones, over 85% seen once. The ends were cut back, 0 bases at V and 2 bases at J, with 11 bases in the middle. CDR3 size: 16 residues. Germline V gives CDR1 SGHRS, CDR2 YFSETQ. Source material: naive CD4+ T cells sorted from blood. Subset here: CD45RA+ positively selected. The TCR originated in a man aged 18 to 29 in good health. The rearrangement uses TRBV5-1 and TRBJ1-4, with D perhaps TRBD1 (6 bases). The CDR3 nucleotides are TGCGCCAGCAGCTTGGCCGGGGGCACTACTAATGAAAAACTGTTTTTT. Protein sequence: CASSLAGGTTNEKLFF.